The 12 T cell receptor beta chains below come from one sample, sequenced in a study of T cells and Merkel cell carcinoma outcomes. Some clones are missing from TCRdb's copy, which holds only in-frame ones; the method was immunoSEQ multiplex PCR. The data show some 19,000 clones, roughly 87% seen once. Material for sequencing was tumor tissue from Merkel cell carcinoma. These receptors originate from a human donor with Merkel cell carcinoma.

The CDR3 region is CASSEDSALKMFTSYNEQFF. In nucleotides, the CDR3 is TGCGCCAGCAGCGAAGACAGTGCGTTGAAGATGTTTACTTCCTACAATGAGCAGTTCTTC. The chain combines TRBV5-1 with TRBJ2-1, with a possible D match to TRBD1 (5 bases). This CDR3 region has 20 residues. V was cut by 4 bases and J by 1 base, with 27 bases left in between. Germline V CDR1 and CDR2: SGHRS, YFSETQ.

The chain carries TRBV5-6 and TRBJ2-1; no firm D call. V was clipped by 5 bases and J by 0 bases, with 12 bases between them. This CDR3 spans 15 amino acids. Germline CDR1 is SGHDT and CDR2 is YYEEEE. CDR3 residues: CASRSIPSSYNEQFF. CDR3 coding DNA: TGTGCCAGCAGATCTATCCCGAGCTCCTACAATGAGCAGTTCTTC.

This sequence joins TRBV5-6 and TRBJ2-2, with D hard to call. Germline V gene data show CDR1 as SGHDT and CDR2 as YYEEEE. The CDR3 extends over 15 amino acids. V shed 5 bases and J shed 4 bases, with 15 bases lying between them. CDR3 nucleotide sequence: TGTGCCAGCAGACTACGTGGGATTCTCACCGGGGAGCTGTTTTTT. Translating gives CASRLRGILTGELFF. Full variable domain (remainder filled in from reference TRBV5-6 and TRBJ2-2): DAGVTQSPTHLIKTRGQQVTLRCSPKSGHDTVSWYQQALGQGPQFIFQYYEEEERQRGNFPDRFSGHQFPNYSSELNVNALLLGDSALYLCASRLRGILTGELFFGEGSRLTVL.

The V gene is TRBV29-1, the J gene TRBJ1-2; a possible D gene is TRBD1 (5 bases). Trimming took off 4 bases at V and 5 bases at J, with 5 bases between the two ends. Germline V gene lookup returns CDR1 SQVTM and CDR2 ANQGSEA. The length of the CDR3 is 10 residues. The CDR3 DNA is TGCAGCGTTGGACAGTATGGCTACACCTTC. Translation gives CSVGQYGYTF.

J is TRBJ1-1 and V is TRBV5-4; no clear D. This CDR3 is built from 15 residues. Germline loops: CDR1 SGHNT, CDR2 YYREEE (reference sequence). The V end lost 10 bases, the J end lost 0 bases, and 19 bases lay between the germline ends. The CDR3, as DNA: TGTGCCGGATCCTACGGGTCCCCCCTGAACACTGAAGCTTTCTTT. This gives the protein CAGSYGSPLNTEAFF.

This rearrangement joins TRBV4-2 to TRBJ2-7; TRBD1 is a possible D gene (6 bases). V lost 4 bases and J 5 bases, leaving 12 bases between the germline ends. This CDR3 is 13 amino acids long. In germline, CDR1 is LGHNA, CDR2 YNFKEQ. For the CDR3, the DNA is TGTGCCAGCAGCCCCCGGGACATAAACGAGCAGTACTTC. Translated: CASSPRDINEQYF.

The chain's CDR3 is CASSPYTGEPMLEQYF. The CDR3 nucleotides are TGTGCCAGCAGCCCGTACACAGGGGAACCAATGCTAGAGCAGTACTTC. The chain combines TRBV9 with TRBJ2-7, with 7 bases fitting TRBD1. After removal of 4 bases from V and 7 bases from J, the junction contained 17 bases not matched to a gene. This CDR3 region has 16 residues. Germline lookup yields CDR1 SGDLS and CDR2 YYNGEE.

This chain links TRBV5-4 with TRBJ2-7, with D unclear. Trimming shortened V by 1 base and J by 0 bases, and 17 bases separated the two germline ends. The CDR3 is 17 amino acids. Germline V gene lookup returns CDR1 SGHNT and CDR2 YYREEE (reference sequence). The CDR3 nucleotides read TGTGCCAGCAGCTTGAATCCCTATGGCAGGTTCTCCTACGAGCAGTACTTC. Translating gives CASSLNPYGRFSYEQYF.

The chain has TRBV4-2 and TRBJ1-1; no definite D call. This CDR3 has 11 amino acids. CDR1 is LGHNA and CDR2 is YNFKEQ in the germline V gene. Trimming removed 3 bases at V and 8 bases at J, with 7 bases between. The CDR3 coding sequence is TGTGCCAGCAGCCACAGGACCGAAGCTTTCTTT. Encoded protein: CASSHRTEAFF.

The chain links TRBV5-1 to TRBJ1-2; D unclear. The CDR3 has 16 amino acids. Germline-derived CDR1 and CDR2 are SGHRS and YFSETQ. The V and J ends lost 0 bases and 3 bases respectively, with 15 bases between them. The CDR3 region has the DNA TGCGCCAGCAGCTTGGATACAGCGGAGCCGGACTATGGCTACACCTTC. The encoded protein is CASSLDTAEPDYGYTF. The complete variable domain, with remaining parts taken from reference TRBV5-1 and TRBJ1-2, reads KAGVTQTPRYLIKTRGQQVTLSCSPISGHRSVSWYQQTPGQGLQFLFEYFSETQRNKGNFPGRFSGRQFSNSRSEMNVSTLELGDSALYLCASSLDTAEPDYGYTFGSGTRLTVV.

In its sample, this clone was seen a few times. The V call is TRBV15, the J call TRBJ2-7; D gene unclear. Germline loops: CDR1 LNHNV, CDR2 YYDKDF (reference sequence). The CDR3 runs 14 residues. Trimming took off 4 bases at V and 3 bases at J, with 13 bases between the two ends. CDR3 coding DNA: TGTGCCACCAGCATGCGAGCGCGGCGCTACGAGCAGTACTTC. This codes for CATSMRARRYEQYF.

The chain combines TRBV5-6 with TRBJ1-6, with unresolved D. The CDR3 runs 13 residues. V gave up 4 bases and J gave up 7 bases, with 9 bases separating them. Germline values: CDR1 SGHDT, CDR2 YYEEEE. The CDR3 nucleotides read TGTGCCAGCAGCCTCCCCTTAAATTCACCCCTCCACTTT. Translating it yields CASSLPLNSPLHF.